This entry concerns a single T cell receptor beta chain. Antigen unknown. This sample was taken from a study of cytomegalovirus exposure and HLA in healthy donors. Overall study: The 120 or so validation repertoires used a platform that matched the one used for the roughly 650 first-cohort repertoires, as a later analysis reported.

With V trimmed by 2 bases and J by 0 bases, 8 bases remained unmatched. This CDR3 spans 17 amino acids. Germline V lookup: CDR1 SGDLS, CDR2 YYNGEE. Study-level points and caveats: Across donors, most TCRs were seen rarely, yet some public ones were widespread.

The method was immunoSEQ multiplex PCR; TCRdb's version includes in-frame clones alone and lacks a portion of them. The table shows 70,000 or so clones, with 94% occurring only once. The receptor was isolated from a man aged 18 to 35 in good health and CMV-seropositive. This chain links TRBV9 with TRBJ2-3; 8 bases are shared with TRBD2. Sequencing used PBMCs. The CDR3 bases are TGTGCCAGCAGCGTGTCACTAGCGGTGGCTAGCACAGATACGCAGTATTTT. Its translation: CASSVSLAVASTDTQYF. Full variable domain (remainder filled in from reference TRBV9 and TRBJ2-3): DSGVTQTPKHLITATGQRVTLRCSPRSGDLSVYWYQQSLDQGLQFLIQYYNGEERAKGNILERFSAQQFPDLHSELNLSSLELGDSALYFCASSVSLAVASTDTQYFGPGTRLTVL.